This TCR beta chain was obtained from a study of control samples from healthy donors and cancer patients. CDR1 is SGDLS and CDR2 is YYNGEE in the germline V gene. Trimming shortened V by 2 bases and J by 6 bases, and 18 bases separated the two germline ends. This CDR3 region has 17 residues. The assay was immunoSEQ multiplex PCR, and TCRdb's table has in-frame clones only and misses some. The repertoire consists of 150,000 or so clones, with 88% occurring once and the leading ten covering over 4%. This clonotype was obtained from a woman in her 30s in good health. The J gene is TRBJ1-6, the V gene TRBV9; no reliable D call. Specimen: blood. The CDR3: CASSVSLGAEPNSPLHF. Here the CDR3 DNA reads TGTGCCAGCAGCGTCTCCCTAGGTGCGGAACCTAATTCACCCCTCCACTTT.